This is a list of T cell receptor beta chains from one sample in a study of OX40 agonist ivuxolimab in advanced cancers. Generated by immunoSEQ multiplex PCR, the TCRdb table keeps only in-frame clones and is missing some. The sample lists about 40,000 clones; about 81% were seen once. Sequenced material: CD4+ or CD8+ T cells sorted from blood, taken in a trial of the OX40 agonist ivuxolimab. These receptors originate from an adult with an advanced solid tumor such as melanoma, head and neck, liver or kidney cancer. CDR3s include the opening cysteine and the closing phenylalanine or tryptophan. Fields, in order: J gene, D gene, V gene, CDR3 length, clone size, CDR3 DNA, CDR3 protein. A D gene is named only where the DNA matches it firmly. Clone size is stated in some rows and not others, as once, few, many or a class when expanded.

TRBJ1-2 - TRBV6-1 12 - TGTGCCAGCAGCCTAGGGGGCTATGGCTACACCTTC CASSLGGYGYTF
TRBJ1-2 TRBD1 TRBV5-1 15 - TGCGCCAGCAGCGTCCGGGACAGCAACCCCTATGGCTACACCTTC CASSVRDSNPYGYTF
TRBJ2-2 - TRBV6-1 13 once TGTGCCAGCAGTGAATTTCGGGTCGGGGAGCTGTTTTTT CASSEFRVGELFF
TRBJ1-3 TRBD1 TRBV2 13 - TGTGCCAGCAGTGAACAGGGGGCTGGCACCATATATTTT CASSEQGAGTIYF
TRBJ2-2 - TRBV6-5 14 - TGTGCCAGCAATTATCAGGGGAACACCGGGGAGCTGTTTTTT CASNYQGNTGELFF
TRBJ1-6 - TRBV7-9 12 - TGTGCCAGCAGCTTAGAGGGGGGACCCCTCCACTTT CASSLEGGPLHF
TRBJ1-1 TRBD1 TRBV18 16 - TGTGCCAGCTCACCTCGACAGGGGGGAACAAACACTGAAGCTTTCTTT CASSPRQGGTNTEAFF
TRBJ1-1 - TRBV10-2 18 - TGCGCCAGCAGTGATCTTAGAGGGGGTGCAGGAAGGAACACTGAAGCTTTCTTT CASSDLRGGAGRNTEAFF
TRBJ2-3 TRBD2 TRBV18 15 - TGTGCCAGCTCACCTCTAGCGGGAGGGCCTTATACGCAGTATTTT CASSPLAGGPYTQYF
TRBJ2-7 - TRBV4-3 14 - TGCGCCAGCAGCCAAGATCCAGACCGTTACGAGCAGTACTTC CASSQDPDRYEQYF
TRBJ1-1 - TRBV4-2 14 - TGTGCCAGCAGCCCCAGTGGGGTGGACACTGAAGCTTTCTTT CASSPSGVDTEAFF